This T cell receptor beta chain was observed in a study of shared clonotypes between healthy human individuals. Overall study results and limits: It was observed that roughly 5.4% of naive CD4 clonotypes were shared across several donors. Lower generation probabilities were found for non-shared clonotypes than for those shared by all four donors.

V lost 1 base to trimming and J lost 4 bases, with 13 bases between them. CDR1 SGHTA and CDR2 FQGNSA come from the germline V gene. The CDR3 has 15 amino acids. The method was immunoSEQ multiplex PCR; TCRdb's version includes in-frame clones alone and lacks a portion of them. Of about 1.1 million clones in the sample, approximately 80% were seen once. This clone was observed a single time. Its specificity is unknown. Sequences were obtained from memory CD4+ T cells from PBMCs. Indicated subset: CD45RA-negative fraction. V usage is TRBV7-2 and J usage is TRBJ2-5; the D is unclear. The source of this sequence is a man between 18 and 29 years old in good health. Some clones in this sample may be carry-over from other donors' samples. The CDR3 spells CASSLGGIHTETQYF. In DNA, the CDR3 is TGTGCCAGCAGCTTAGGGGGAATTCATACAGAGACCCAGTACTTC. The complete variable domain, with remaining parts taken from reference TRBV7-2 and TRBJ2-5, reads GAGVSQSPSNKVTEKGKDVELRCDPISGHTALYWYRQSLGQGLEFLIYFQGNSAPDKSGLPSDRFSAERTGGSVSTLTIQRTQQEDSAVYLCASSLGGIHTETQYFGPGTRLLVL.